These 7 T cell receptor beta chains were all obtained from the same sample, sequenced in a study of Ad26.COV2.S vaccination and SARS-CoV-2 variants. This table comes from immunoSEQ multiplex PCR, and its TCRdb copy is limited to in-frame clones, with some not included. The table lists about 280,000 clones, approximately 89% of them singletons. Noted treatment: around 19 received Ad26.COV2.S at low or high dose, single or two shots; about 5 received placebo; per-sample allocation not given. Sampling occurred on day 63 after the first vaccine or placebo injection. This specimen consisted of peripheral blood, obtained in a trial of Ad26.COV2.S vaccine versus placebo. The receptors originated from a person aged 18-60 years who received the Ad26.COV2.S COVID-19 vaccine or a placebo.

V is TRBV13 and J is TRBJ1-2; D is unresolved. Trimming took off 2 bases at V and 4 bases at J, with 17 bases between the two ends. This CDR3 has 16 amino acids. The germline V gene encodes CDR1 PRHDT and CDR2 FYEKMQ (reference sequence). As DNA, the CDR3 is TGTGCCAGCAGCTTAAACCTCCAGACCTCACGCTATGGCTACACCTTC. Amino acid sequence: CASSLNLQTSRYGYTF.

The chain joins TRBV5-1 to TRBJ2-7, with D maybe TRBD1 (5 bases). Germline V gene lookup returns CDR1 SGHRS and CDR2 YFSETQ. The CDR3 sequence is 13 residues long. The V end was cut by 4 bases, the J end by 3 bases, with 11 bases between. The CDR3 spells CASSPDTNYEQYF. The CDR3 DNA reads as TGCGCCAGCAGCCCGGACACCAACTACGAGCAGTACTTC.

This clone was recorded only once. This sequence joins TRBV4-2 and TRBJ2-1; possible D gene TRBD2, 6 bases. Trimming pared 3 bases from V and 1 base from J, leaving 7 bases between. Germline values: CDR1 LGHNA, CDR2 YNFKEQ. This CDR3 contains 14 residues. The CDR3 DNA sequence: TGTGCCAGCAGCCATAGCGGATCCTACAATGAGCAGTTCTTC. It codes for CASSHSGSYNEQFF.

There are a few counts of this clone. The chain links TRBV5-5 to TRBJ1-6; TRBD1 matches 9 bases. Trimming at V came to 5 bases and at J to 7 bases, leaving 4 bases not matched to a gene. The CDR3 totals 14 residues. Germline-derived CDR1 and CDR2 are SGHKS and YYEKEE (reference sequence). The CDR3 region has the DNA TGTGCCAGCAGTAGCGACAGGGGGAATTCACCCCTCCACTTT. This codes for CASSSDRGNSPLHF.

The chain combines TRBV6-5 with TRBJ2-7; TRBD1 or TRBD2 may be the D gene (5 bases each). This CDR3 is built from 14 residues. CDR1 is MNHEY, CDR2 SVGAGI, per germline. Trimming removed 0 bases from V and 5 bases from J, with 11 bases in between. For the CDR3, the DNA is TGTGCCAGCAGTTACTCGAGGGGTCTCGACGAGCAGTACTTC. Amino acid sequence: CASSYSRGLDEQYF.

This clone was seen just once. V usage is TRBV7-6 and J usage is TRBJ2-5, with 8 nucleotides matching TRBD1. Germline lookup yields CDR1 SGHVS and CDR2 FNYEAQ. This CDR3 is built from 15 residues. V shed 5 bases, J shed 5 bases, and the junction held 10 bases outside the gene matches. Here the CDR3 DNA reads TGTGCCAGCAGCCAAAGACAGGGGATGCGGGAGACCCAGTACTTC. As protein: CASSQRQGMRETQYF.

The chain combines TRBV5-4 with TRBJ1-2, with TRBD1 matching 7 bases. With V trimmed by 0 bases and J by 8 bases, 13 bases remained unmatched. Per germline, CDR1 SGHNT and CDR2 YYREEE (reference sequence). This CDR3 region has 16 residues. This CDR3 reads CASSLAQQGGLGGYTF. The CDR3 DNA is TGTGCCAGCAGCTTGGCCCAGCAGGGGGGATTAGGAGGCTACACCTTC.